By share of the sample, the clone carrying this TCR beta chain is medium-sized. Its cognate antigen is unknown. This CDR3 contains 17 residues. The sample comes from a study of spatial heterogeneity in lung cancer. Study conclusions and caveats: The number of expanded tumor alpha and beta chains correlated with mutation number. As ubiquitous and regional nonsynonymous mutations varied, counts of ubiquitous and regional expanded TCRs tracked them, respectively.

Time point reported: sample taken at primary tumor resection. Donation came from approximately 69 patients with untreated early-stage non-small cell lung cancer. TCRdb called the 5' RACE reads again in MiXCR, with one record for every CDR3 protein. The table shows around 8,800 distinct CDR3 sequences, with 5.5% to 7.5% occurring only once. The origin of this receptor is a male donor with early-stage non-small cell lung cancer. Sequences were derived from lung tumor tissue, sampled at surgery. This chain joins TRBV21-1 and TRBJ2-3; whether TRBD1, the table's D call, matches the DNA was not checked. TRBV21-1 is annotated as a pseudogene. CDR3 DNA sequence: TGTGCCAGCAGCACCCAAAAGGACAGGGAGCTCGCAGATACGCAGTATTTT. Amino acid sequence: CASSTQKDRELADTQYF.